This TCR beta chain was recorded in a study of blood T cell repertoires in COVID-19. Background on the study: T cells, B-cell-depleted T cells, or PBMCs provided the cDNA or gDNA that served as material.

Source study methods: Researchers report that nucleated cell counts were estimated from reference gene primer amplification. Measured with immunoSEQ multiplex PCR; TCRdb has only the in-frame clones, and not every one. V, J and clone size were drawn from that table, and D and trimming were deduced from the DNA. The sample has under 150,000 clones, more than 75% seen once; the top ten hold around 5%. Trimming left V 7 bases short and J 0 bases short, with 9 bases between. The germline V gene encodes CDR1 LNHDA and CDR2 SQIVND (reference sequence). The CDR3 consists of 13 residues. The source is a woman aged 50 to 60 with acute or convalescent COVID-19. The rearrangement joins TRBV19 to TRBJ1-1, with D maybe TRBD1 (5 bases). Input material: peripheral blood. CDR3 loop: CASKRGMNTEAFF. The CDR3, as DNA: TGTGCCAGTAAACGGGGGATGAACACTGAAGCTTTCTTT.